A selection of T cell receptor beta chains follows, all from one sample in a study of OX40 agonist ivuxolimab in advanced cancers. Assay used: immunoSEQ multiplex PCR; TCRdb lists only in-frame clones, some missing. The sample lists approximately 69,000 clones, around 94% occurring once. The sample consisted of CD4+ or CD8+ T cells sorted from blood, taken in a trial of the OX40 agonist ivuxolimab. The source is an adult with an advanced solid tumor such as melanoma, head and neck, liver or kidney cancer. Both conserved end residues are part of each CDR3.

J gene	V gene	CDR3 protein
TRBJ1-5	TRBV5-1	CASSLRGYQPQHF
TRBJ1-1	TRBV5-6	CASSLGREGVNTEAFF
TRBJ2-1	TRBV4-3	CASSPLGVDEQFF
TRBJ1-1	TRBV5-1	CASSLANGQGVNTEAFF
TRBJ1-2	TRBV5-6	CASSLGGTNYGYTF
TRBJ1-3	TRBV4-3	CASSQDTLQGSGNTIYF
TRBJ1-2	TRBV29-1	CSVTHRVHDYTF
TRBJ2-7	TRBV7-6	CASSFGGGYEQYF
TRBJ2-1	TRBV9	CASSVYGNEQFF
TRBJ1-1	TRBV7-2	CASSERGYTEAFF
TRBJ2-2	TRBV6-5	CASSSPNTGELFF
TRBJ1-1	TRBV15	CATSRDRGLNTEAFF
TRBJ1-1	TRBV5-5	CASSWGTGEAFF
TRBJ2-3	TRBV5-1	CASSYGRGLTDTQYF
TRBJ1-5	TRBV27	CASSLARSNQPQHF
TRBJ1-1	TRBV7-8	CASSRDRMNTEAFF
TRBJ2-7	TRBV6-5	CASSRGGSEQYF
TRBJ2-7	TRBV10-2	CASSVPGQVTYEQYF
TRBJ1-6	TRBV7-6	CASSSGQLNSPLHF
TRBJ2-7	TRBV5-1	CASSSWGRGEQYF
TRBJ2-7	TRBV4-1	CASSQLGRGSYEQYF
TRBJ2-3	TRBV30	CAWMGDYTQYF
TRBJ1-6	TRBV4-3	CASSQDQAGVNSPLHF
TRBJ2-5	TRBV28	CASSFPLDRAYQETQYF
TRBJ2-7	TRBV7-6	CASSLAVEDYEQYF
TRBJ1-5	TRBV28	CASRSATGHLSNQPQHF
TRBJ2-1	TRBV27	CASSLTGYDRSAYNEQFF
TRBJ1-2	TRBV27	CASTGDRANYGYTF
TRBJ1-1	TRBV27	CASDRGRGGTEAFF
TRBJ1-1	TRBV6-1	CASSGTMEVNTEAFF
TRBJ2-1	TRBV6-5	CASSYGLAGDYNEQFF
TRBJ1-3	TRBV6-5	CASSYGSGNTIYF
TRBJ2-3	TRBV4-1	CASSQTSASSTDTQYF
TRBJ1-1	TRBV7-9	CASSRVQDTEAFF
TRBJ2-5	TRBV27	CASRLAGAPETQYF
TRBJ1-1	TRBV6-5	CASSLDRGRLAFF
TRBJ1-5	TRBV10-3	CAIIGQGVGQPQHF
TRBJ1-5	TRBV7-9	CASSHSWGNQPQHF
TRBJ1-4	TRBV5-1	CASSGRESTNEKLFF
TRBJ2-4	TRBV27	CASRQLAGRGIQYF
TRBJ2-3	TRBV15	CATSRDPGGTDTQYF
TRBJ2-7	TRBV21-1	CASSCWLHVLDEQYF
TRBJ2-1	TRBV19	CASSIGGGNEQFF